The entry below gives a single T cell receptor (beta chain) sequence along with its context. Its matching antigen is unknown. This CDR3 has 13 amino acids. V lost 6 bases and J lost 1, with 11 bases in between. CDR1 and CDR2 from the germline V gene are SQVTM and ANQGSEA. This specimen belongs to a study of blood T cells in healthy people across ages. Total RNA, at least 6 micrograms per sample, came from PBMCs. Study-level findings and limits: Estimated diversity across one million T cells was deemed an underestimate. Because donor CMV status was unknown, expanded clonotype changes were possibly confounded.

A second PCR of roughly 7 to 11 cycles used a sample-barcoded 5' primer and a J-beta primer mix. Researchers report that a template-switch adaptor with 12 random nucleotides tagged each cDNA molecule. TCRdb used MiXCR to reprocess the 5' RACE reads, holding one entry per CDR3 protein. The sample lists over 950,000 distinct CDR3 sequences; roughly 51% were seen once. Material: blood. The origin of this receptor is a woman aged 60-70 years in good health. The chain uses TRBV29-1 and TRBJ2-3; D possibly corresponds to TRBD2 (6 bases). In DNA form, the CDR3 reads TGCAGCGTCCAGGGAGGAGGCACAGATACGCAGTATTTT. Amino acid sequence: CSVQGGGTDTQYF.